This T cell receptor beta chain is from a study of blood T cell repertoires in COVID-19. Study summary: The United States, Italy and Spain were the sources of the acute and convalescent COVID-19 samples. Sources were T cells, B-cell-depleted T cells, or PBMCs; the material itself was cDNA or gDNA.

V lost 1 base, J lost 8 bases, and 9 bases lay in between. CDR1 is SGHDT, CDR2 YYEEEE, per germline. The CDR3 runs to 12 residues. The Seattle patients joined while their infection was active and were tracked longitudinally afterward. In the original workflow: Quantification of nucleated cells was approximated via reference gene primer amplification. Using immunoSEQ multiplex PCR, the repertoire was profiled, and TCRdb retains in-frame clones only, with some absent. The V and J calls and clone size come from that table; D and trimming were worked out from the DNA. The data show about 410,000 clones, with 75% to 90% seen just once and approximately 1.5% held by the top ten.

The sample consisted of peripheral blood. The chain joins TRBV5-6 to TRBJ1-2, with TRBD1 as a possible D gene (6 bases). The TCR comes from a woman aged 35 to 49 with COVID-19, enrolled during active disease. CDR3 sequence: CASSLPGVGYTF. DNA of the CDR3: TGTGCCAGCAGCTTGCCAGGGGTGGGCTACACCTTC.